The 31 T cell receptor beta chains given below trace back to one sample, sequenced in a study of control samples from healthy donors and cancer patients. Assay used: immunoSEQ multiplex PCR; TCRdb lists only in-frame clones, some missing. This sample yields 82,000 or so clones, of which 90% to 95% are seen a single time; around 4.7% belongs to the top ten. What was sequenced was blood. The source is a woman aged 18-29 years in good health.

The chain's CDR3 is CASSPPYEQYF. The CDR3 nucleotides read TGTGCCAGCAGCCCCCCCTACGAGCAGTACTTC. The chain joins TRBV7-7 to TRBJ2-7; D unclear. V lost 5 bases, J lost 2 bases, and 4 bases lay in between. This CDR3 comprises 11 residues. Germline values: CDR1 SSHAT, CDR2 FNYEAQ (reference sequence).

The chain has TRBV5-1 and TRBJ2-7; TRBD2 is a possible D gene (6 bases). Germline V CDR1 and CDR2: SGHRS, YFSETQ. V gave up 0 bases and J gave up 6 bases, with 16 bases separating them. This CDR3 spans 15 amino acids. CDR3 in amino acids: CASSLVGLQSGEQYF. The CDR3 region has the DNA TGCGCCAGCAGCTTGGTGGGACTCCAGTCGGGCGAGCAGTACTTC.

The chain combines TRBV19 with TRBJ1-5; D unresolved. The CDR3 has 15 residues. Trimming shortened V by 3 bases and J by 7 bases, and 16 bases separated the two germline ends. Looked up from germline, CDR1 is LNHDA and CDR2 is SQIVND (reference sequence). This chain's CDR3 is CASSIDSRGIQPQHF. For the CDR3, the DNA is TGTGCCAGTAGTATTGATAGTAGAGGGATCCAGCCCCAGCATTTT.

The V gene is TRBV11-2, the J gene TRBJ2-7, with D hard to call. V lost 1 base, J lost 5 bases, and 6 bases lay in between. The CDR3 loop spans 12 amino acids. Germline loops: CDR1 SGHAT, CDR2 FQNNGV. The CDR3 region is CASSLVQNEQYF. Here the CDR3 DNA reads TGTGCCAGCAGCTTAGTACAGAACGAGCAGTACTTC. Based on the CDR3 plus reference TRBV11-2 and TRBJ2-7, the full variable domain is EAGVAQSPRYKIIEKRQSVAFWCNPISGHATLYWYQQILGQGPKLLIQFQNNGVVDDSQLPKDRFSAERLKGVDSTLKIQPAKLEDSAVYLCASSLVQNEQYFGPGTRLTVT.

This chain connects TRBV28 to TRBJ1-1; 7 bases are shared with TRBD1. V was pared by 6 bases and J by 4 bases, with 2 bases of the junction left unmatched. The germline CDR1 and CDR2 sequences are MDHEN and SYDVKM. CDR3 length equals 12 residues. CDR3 loop: CASSQGGTEAFF. The CDR3 coding sequence is TGTGCCAGCAGCCAGGGGGGCACTGAAGCTTTCTTT.

V and J are TRBV28 and TRBJ2-2; D call uncertain. CDR1 and CDR2 (germline): MDHEN, SYDVKM. The CDR3 sequence is 14 residues long. Trimming removed 2 bases from V and 5 bases from J, with 9 bases in between. The CDR3 sequence: CASSLQSATGELFF. The CDR3 DNA reads TGTGCCAGCAGTTTACAGTCGGCAACCGGGGAGCTGTTTTTT.

This chain links TRBV2 with TRBJ1-2; TRBD1 aligns across 10 bases. Germline CDR1 is SNHLY and CDR2 is FYNNEI. The ends lost 10 bases at V and 8 bases at J; junction bases unmatched: 10. CDR3 length: 13 amino acids. The CDR3 sequence is CATLVGTGVGYTF. Written as DNA, the CDR3 is TGTGCCACCCTTGTTGGGACAGGGGTGGGCTACACCTTC.

This clone has more than one count but fewer than ten. The chain combines TRBV27 with TRBJ2-3; TRBD1 agrees at 10 bases. V was clipped by 1 base and J by 5 bases; unmatched bases: 9. CDR1 MNHEY and CDR2 SMNVEV come from the germline V gene (reference sequence). The CDR3 has 17 residues. CDR3 in amino acids: CASSLYPPGQGIDTQYF. In nucleotides, the CDR3 is TGTGCCAGCAGTTTATACCCTCCGGGACAGGGGATAGATACGCAGTATTTT.

This sequence joins TRBV11-3 and TRBJ2-1; 10 bases map to TRBD2. The CDR3 covers 15 residues. V lost 1 base to trimming and J lost 6 bases; unmatched junction nucleotides: 3. Germline lookup yields CDR1 SGHNT and CDR2 YENEEA. CDR3 in amino acids: CASSLASGRGNEQFF. The CDR3 DNA sequence: TGTGCCAGCAGCTTAGCCAGCGGGAGGGGCAATGAGCAGTTCTTC.

The chain employs TRBV6-5 and TRBJ2-2; 7 bases match TRBD1. The J segment lost 5 bases and the V segment lost 10 bases, leaving 7 bases of the junction unmatched. The germline gives CDR1 MNHEY, CDR2 SVGAGI. The CDR3 has 13 residues. The CDR3 sequence is CAIRQGGTGELFF. The CDR3 DNA reads as TGTGCCATCAGACAGGGCGGGACCGGGGAGCTGTTTTTT.

The chain joins TRBV7-3 to TRBJ1-1; 7 positions match TRBD1. V lost 5 bases to trimming and J lost 5 bases; unmatched junction nucleotides: 11. CDR3 length: 15 amino acids. Germline CDR1 is SGHTA and CDR2 is FQGTGA. The CDR3 DNA is TGTGCCAGCAGCCCACAACAGGGGAGGAGAACTGAAGCTTTCTTT. It translates to CASSPQQGRRTEAFF.

The rearrangement uses TRBV9 and TRBJ2-3; a possible D gene is TRBD1 (6 bases). The V gene lost 3 bases and the J gene lost 7 bases, with 9 bases spanning the gap. CDR3 length: 12 amino acids. Germline V CDR1 and CDR2: SGDLS, YYNGEE. CDR3 sequence reads: CASSEQGNTQYF. In DNA form, the CDR3 reads TGTGCCAGCAGCGAACAGGGTAATACGCAGTATTTT.

The V and J genes are TRBV28 and TRBJ2-3; 7 nucleotides line up with TRBD2. After removal of 6 bases from V and 0 bases from J, the junction contained 12 bases not matched to a gene. Germline lookup yields CDR1 MDHEN and CDR2 SYDVKM. The CDR3 runs to 17 residues. CDR3 nucleotides: TGTGCCAGCAGCCGTCTTGGGGGGGTGGGGAGCACAGATACGCAGTATTTT. Its translation: CASSRLGGVGSTDTQYF.

Regarding this clone: This CDR3 is also generated by other DNA sequences in the sample. Here the CDR3 reads CASTTARGYEQYF. CDR3 nucleotides: TGTGCCAGCACCACAGCCCGCGGGTACGAGCAGTACTTC. This sequence joins TRBV2 and TRBJ2-7; perhaps TRBD2 as D (5 bases). The CDR3 sequence is 13 residues long. Trimming shortened V by 7 bases and J by 4 bases, and 14 bases separated the two germline ends. From germline, CDR1 is SNHLY and CDR2 FYNNEI.

The rearrangement joins TRBV24-1 to TRBJ2-1; D is uncertain. CDR3 length: 11 amino acids. The germline V gene has CDR1 KGHDR and CDR2 SFDVKD. Deletions cut 8 bases from V and 8 bases from J, with 9 bases between. CDR3 amino acids: CATNGGDEQFF. CDR3 coding DNA: TGTGCCACCAACGGCGGCGATGAGCAGTTCTTC.

The chain recombines TRBV27 with TRBJ2-2; 7 bases agree with TRBD2. V was pared by 3 bases and J by 7 bases, with 14 bases of the junction left unmatched. CDR1 and CDR2 (germline): MNHEY, SMNVEV (reference sequence). The CDR3 extends over 17 amino acids. CDR3: CASSLHLGQGEGGELFF. CDR3 bases: TGTGCCAGCAGTTTGCATTTAGGGCAAGGGGAGGGCGGGGAGCTGTTTTTT.

This chain connects TRBV5-1 to TRBJ2-7, with D possibly matching TRBD2 (5 bases). This CDR3 contains 12 residues. The germline V gene has CDR1 SGHRS and CDR2 YFSETQ. Trimming removed 2 bases from V and 3 bases from J, with 6 bases in between. This CDR3 reads CASSFGDYEQYF. The CDR3, as DNA: TGCGCCAGCAGCTTCGGGGACTACGAGCAGTACTTC.

This rearrangement joins TRBV6-5 to TRBJ2-3; perhaps TRBD1 as D (6 bases). V was trimmed by 8 bases and J by 2 bases, leaving 17 bases between them. The germline V gene encodes CDR1 MNHEY and CDR2 SVGAGI. This CDR3 has 15 amino acids. The CDR3 reads CASRSTGQFTDTQYF. CDR3 bases: TGTGCCAGCCGATCCACAGGACAGTTCACAGATACGCAGTATTTT.

The chain couples TRBV3-1 (or the pseudogene TRBV3-2) to TRBJ2-7, with D hard to call. In germline, CDR1 is LGHDT, CDR2 YNNKEL (reference sequence). CDR3 length: 13 amino acids. Trimming removed 3 bases from V and 7 bases from J, with 13 bases in between. This CDR3 is CASSQTSRVEQYF. The CDR3 nucleotides read TGTGCCAGCAGCCAGACCTCTAGGGTGGAGCAGTACTTC.

The chain links TRBV15 to TRBJ2-3; 7 positions agree with TRBD2. Losses at the gene ends were 5 bases for V and 0 bases for J; bases not matched to a gene: 8. The CDR3 consists of 16 residues. In germline, CDR1 is LNHNV, CDR2 YYDKDF (reference sequence). As DNA, the CDR3 is TGTGCCACCAGCCGATACACTAGCGCTAGCACAGATACGCAGTATTTT. Encoded protein: CATSRYTSASTDTQYF.

The CDR3 reads CASSQGGPYGYTF. CDR3 sequence (DNA): TGCGCCAGCAGCCAAGGGGGGCCGTATGGCTACACCTTC. The chain has TRBV4-1 and TRBJ1-2, with TRBD1 as a possible D gene (6 bases). The CDR3 totals 13 residues. V lost 1 base to trimming and J lost 5 bases, with 8 bases between them. Germline V lookup: CDR1 MGHRA, CDR2 YSYEKL.

The CDR3: CSAPKEGGNEQFF. CDR3 DNA sequence: TGCAGCGCCCCCAAGGAAGGGGGAAATGAGCAGTTCTTC. The chain employs TRBV29-1 and TRBJ2-1, with D maybe TRBD1 (6 bases). This CDR3 is built from 13 residues. Germline CDR1 is SQVTM and CDR2 is ANQGSEA. V shed 7 bases and J shed 7 bases, with 17 bases lying between them.

The rearrangement links TRBV25-1 to TRBJ2-5; D could derive from TRBD1 or TRBD2 (5 bases each). V shed 3 bases and J shed 4 bases, with 9 bases lying between them. This CDR3 is built from 13 residues. Germline CDR1 reads MGHDK; CDR2 reads SYGVNS. In DNA, the CDR3 is TGTGCCAGCAGTGATCTGGGGGTAGAGACCCAGTACTTC. Translated: CASSDLGVETQYF. Full variable domain (remainder filled in from reference TRBV25-1 and TRBJ2-5): EADIYQTPRYLVIGTGKKITLECSQTMGHDKMYWYQQDPGMELHLIHYSYGVNSTEKGDLSSESTVSRIRTEHFPLTLESARPSHTSQYLCASSDLGVETQYFGPGTRLLVL.

V is TRBV18 and J is TRBJ1-6; no reliable D call. Trimming removed 2 bases from V and 8 bases from J, with 10 bases in between. The CDR3 length is 14 residues. Germline CDR1 reads KGHSH; CDR2 reads LQKENI. Here the CDR3 reads CASSPTRADSPLHF. CDR3 DNA sequence: TGTGCCAGCTCACCAACGAGGGCTGATTCACCCCTCCACTTT.

The J gene is TRBJ2-7, the V gene TRBV25-1; weak D call: TRBD2 (5 bases). The germline V gene has CDR1 MGHDK and CDR2 SYGVNS. Trimming shortened V by 3 bases and J by 2 bases, and 17 bases separated the two germline ends. This CDR3 has 16 amino acids. As DNA, the CDR3 is TGTGCCAGCAGTGATTTCCGGGGATTCGGCACCTACGAGCAGTACTTC. Translated, it gives CASSDFRGFGTYEQYF.

The chain joins TRBV27 to TRBJ2-7; D perhaps matches TRBD1 (5 bases). The CDR3 sequence is 15 residues long. Trimming left V 4 bases short and J 0 bases short, with 13 bases between. The germline CDR1 and CDR2 sequences are MNHEY and SMNVEV (reference sequence). The DNA for the CDR3 is TGTGCCAGCAGTTATCAGGGCAAAGTCTCCTACGAGCAGTACTTC. Amino acid sequence: CASSYQGKVSYEQYF.

This clone was counted once. The chain uses TRBV12-5 and TRBJ2-5, with no clear D. The germline CDR1 and CDR2 sequences are LGHNT and FRNRAP. V was clipped by 7 bases and J by 3 bases, with 18 bases between them. CDR3 length: 15 amino acids. CDR3: CASDCRPGFKETQYF. The CDR3 DNA is TGTGCTAGTGATTGTAGGCCCGGGTTTAAAGAGACCCAGTACTTC.

The chain has TRBV28 and TRBJ1-4, with TRBD1 identical over 9 bases. The CDR3 totals 14 residues. V lost 6 bases to trimming and J lost 8 bases; unmatched junction nucleotides: 7. CDR1 and CDR2 from the germline V gene are MDHEN and SYDVKM. The CDR3 region is CASRVTGGWEKLFF. In nucleotides, the CDR3 is TGTGCCAGCAGGGTGACAGGGGGTTGGGAAAAACTGTTTTTT.

The chain is built from TRBV15 and TRBJ2-2; 8 bases match TRBD2. Unmatched junction bases numbered 6, after V lost 5 bases and J lost 1 base. The CDR3 consists of 16 residues. Germline V gene sequence: CDR1 LNHNV, CDR2 YYDKDF (reference sequence). CDR3 protein: CATSETSGENTGELFF. The CDR3 nucleotides are TGTGCCACCAGCGAAACTAGCGGAGAGAACACCGGGGAGCTGTTTTTT.

The chain uses TRBV24-1 and TRBJ1-2; D uncertain. The CDR3 has 13 amino acids. Germline CDR1 is KGHDR and CDR2 is SFDVKD. The ends were cut back, 0 bases at V and 7 bases at J, with 8 bases in the middle. CDR3 nucleotides: TGTGCCACCAGTGATTTGGGAGGGTCTGGCTACACCTTC. This gives the protein CATSDLGGSGYTF.

The chain carries TRBV19 and TRBJ2-3; D unresolved. Germline assignment: CDR1 LNHDA and CDR2 SQIVND (reference sequence). This CDR3 contains 13 residues. Trimming left V 6 bases short and J 1 base short, with 8 bases between. CDR3: CASSDLGTDTQYF. Written as DNA, the CDR3 is TGTGCCAGTAGCGACTTGGGCACAGATACGCAGTATTTT.